The 4 T cell receptor beta chains below come from one sample, sequenced in a study of beta chain features in type 1 diabetes. cDNA synthesis used the whole RNA isolate, giving expressed TCRB sequences. The assay was immunoSEQ multiplex PCR, and TCRdb's table has in-frame clones only and misses some. There are about 350,000 clones in the sample; 20% occur only once, and about 0.045% lies in the top ten. The sample taken for sequencing was naive CD4+ T cells from blood. The origin of the receptors is a woman under 30 in good health.

This rearrangement joins TRBV7-3 to TRBJ1-1, with D unresolved. V lost 2 bases, J lost 4 bases, and 8 bases lay in between. CDR1 is SGHTA, CDR2 FQGTGA, per germline. The CDR3 extends over 13 amino acids. The CDR3 bases are TGTGCCAGCAGCTTAGGCTCGGGCACTGAAGCTTTCTTT. Protein sequence: CASSLGSGTEAFF.

This chain links TRBV19 with TRBJ2-5; perhaps TRBD2 as D (5 bases). This CDR3 contains 13 residues. V lost 5 bases and J 5 bases, leaving 12 bases between the germline ends. Germline-derived CDR1 and CDR2 are LNHDA and SQIVND (reference sequence). CDR3 sequence: CASSGSARETQYF. Written as DNA, the CDR3 is TGTGCCAGTAGTGGGAGCGCGAGGGAGACCCAGTACTTC. The variable domain in full, completed from reference TRBV19 and TRBJ2-5, reads DGGITQSPKYLFRKEGQNVTLSCEQNLNHDAMYWYRQDPGQGLRLIYYSQIVNDFQKGDIAEGYSVSREKKESFPLTVTSAQKNPTAFYLCASSGSARETQYFGPGTRLLVL.

The chain uses TRBV19 and TRBJ1-5; 10 bases map to TRBD1. CDR1 is LNHDA, CDR2 SQIVND, per germline (reference sequence). V lost 1 base and J lost 1; bases outside the gene matches: 4. The CDR3 runs to 17 residues. CDR3 bases: TGTGCCAGTAGTATAGGGGGGACAGGGGACAGCAATCAGCCCCAGCATTTT. It encodes CASSIGGTGDSNQPQHF.

V and J are TRBV5-1 and TRBJ1-1, with TRBD1 as a possible D gene (5 bases). The germline CDR1 and CDR2 sequences are SGHRS and YFSETQ. The germline V and J ends were trimmed by 1 base and 3 bases, with 7 bases remaining between them. The CDR3 length is 13 residues. The CDR3 sequence: CASSLIRDTEAFF. Written as DNA, the CDR3 is TGCGCCAGCAGCTTGATCAGGGACACTGAAGCTTTCTTT.